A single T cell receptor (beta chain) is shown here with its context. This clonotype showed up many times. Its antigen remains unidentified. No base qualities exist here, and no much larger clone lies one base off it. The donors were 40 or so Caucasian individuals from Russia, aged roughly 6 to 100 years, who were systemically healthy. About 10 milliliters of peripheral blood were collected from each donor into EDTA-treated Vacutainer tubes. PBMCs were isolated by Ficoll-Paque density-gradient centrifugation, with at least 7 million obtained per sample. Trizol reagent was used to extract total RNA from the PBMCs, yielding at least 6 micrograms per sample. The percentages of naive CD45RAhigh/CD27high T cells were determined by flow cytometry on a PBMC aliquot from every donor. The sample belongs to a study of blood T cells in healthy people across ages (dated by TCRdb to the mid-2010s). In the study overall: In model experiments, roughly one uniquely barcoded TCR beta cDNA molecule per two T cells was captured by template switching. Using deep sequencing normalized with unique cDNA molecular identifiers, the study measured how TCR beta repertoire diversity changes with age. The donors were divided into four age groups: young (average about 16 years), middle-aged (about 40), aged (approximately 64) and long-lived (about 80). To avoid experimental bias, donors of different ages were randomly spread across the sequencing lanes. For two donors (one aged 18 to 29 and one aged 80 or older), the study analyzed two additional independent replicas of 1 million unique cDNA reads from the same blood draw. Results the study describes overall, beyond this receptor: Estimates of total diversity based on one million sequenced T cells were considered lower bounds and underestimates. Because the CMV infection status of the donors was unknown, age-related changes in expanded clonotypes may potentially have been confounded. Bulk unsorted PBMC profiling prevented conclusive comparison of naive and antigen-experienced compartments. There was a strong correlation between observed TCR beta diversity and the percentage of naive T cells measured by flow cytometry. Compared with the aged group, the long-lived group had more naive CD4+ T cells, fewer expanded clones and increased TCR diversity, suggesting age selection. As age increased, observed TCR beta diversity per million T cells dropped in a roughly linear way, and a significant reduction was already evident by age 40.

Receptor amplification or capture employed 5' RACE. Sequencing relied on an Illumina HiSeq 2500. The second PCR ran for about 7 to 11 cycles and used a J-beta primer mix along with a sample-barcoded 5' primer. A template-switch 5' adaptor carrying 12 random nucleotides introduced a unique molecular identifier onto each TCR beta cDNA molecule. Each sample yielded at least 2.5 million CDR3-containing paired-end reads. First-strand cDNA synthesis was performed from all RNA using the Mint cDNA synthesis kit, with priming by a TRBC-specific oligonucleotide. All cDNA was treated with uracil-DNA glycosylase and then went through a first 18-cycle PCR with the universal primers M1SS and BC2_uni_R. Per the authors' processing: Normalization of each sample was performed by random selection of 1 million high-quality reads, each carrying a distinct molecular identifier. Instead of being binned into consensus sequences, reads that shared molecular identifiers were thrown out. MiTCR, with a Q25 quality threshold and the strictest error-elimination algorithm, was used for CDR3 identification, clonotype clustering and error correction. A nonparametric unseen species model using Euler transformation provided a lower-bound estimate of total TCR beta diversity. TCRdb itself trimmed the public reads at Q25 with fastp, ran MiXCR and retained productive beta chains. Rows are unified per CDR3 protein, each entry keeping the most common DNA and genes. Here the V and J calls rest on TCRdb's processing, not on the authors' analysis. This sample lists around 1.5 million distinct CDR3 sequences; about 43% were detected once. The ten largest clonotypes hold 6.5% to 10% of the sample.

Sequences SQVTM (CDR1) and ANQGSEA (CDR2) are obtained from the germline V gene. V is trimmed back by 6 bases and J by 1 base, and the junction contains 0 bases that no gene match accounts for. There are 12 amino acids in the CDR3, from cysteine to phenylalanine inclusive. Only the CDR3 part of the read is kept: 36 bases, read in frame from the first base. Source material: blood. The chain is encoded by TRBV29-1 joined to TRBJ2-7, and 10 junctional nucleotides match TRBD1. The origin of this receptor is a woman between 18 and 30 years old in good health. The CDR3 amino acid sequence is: CSVGQGSYEQYF. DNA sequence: TGCAGCGTGGGACAGGGGTCCTACGAGCAGTACTTC.